Here is one TCR beta chain with its context. Its antigen has not been determined. Nothing much larger sits one base from this clone, and base qualities are not available. This sample was taken from a study of blood T cell repertoires in COVID-19 (dated by TCRdb to the early 2020s). At the level of the whole study: Samples covering the acute and convalescent phases of COVID-19 were provided by collaborators in the United States, Italy and Spain. The samples were drawn from two sources: the first 160 participants of the ongoing ImmuneRACE study, and 1,254 subjects contributed by 6 global collaborators. The prospective study material was composed of cDNA or gDNA derived from T cells, B-cell-depleted T cells, or PBMCs. Sample metadata almost always included a de-identified subject ID, COVID-19 status, age in years and sex. HLA class I and class II types, where available, came from metadata supplied by the sample provider rather than from assay-based typing. Deeply sampled blood TCRbeta repertoires from subjects exposed to, actively infected with, or recovered from COVID-19 were included in the dataset. A freely available public database, intended as a resource for researchers studying the immune response to SARS-CoV-2, is where the repertoires were released. On the study overall, not on this receptor specifically: The amount of clinical and demographic metadata varied by source and participant and was provided uncurated.

Relative to germline, V is 5 bases shorter and J is 1 base shorter, with 12 bases between their ends. The CDR3 runs 14 residues from the cysteine to the phenylalanine. Only CDR3 DNA remains: 42 bases, in frame from the first base. CDR1 SGDLS and CDR2 YYNGEE were looked up in the germline V gene. Participants in the prospective study were enrolled through a virtual design, were aged 18 to 89 years, and lived in roughly 24 United States geographic areas. To assign participants to cohorts, the prospective study relied on clinical history that participants themselves reported in a screening survey and a study questionnaire. In the prospective study, mobile phlebotomists collected whole blood, serum and a nasopharyngeal or oropharyngeal swab from each participant. Prospective study participants could optionally give additional blood draws and questionnaires over an approximately two-month period. Prospective study blood samples were shipped either frozen or at room temperature before DNA extraction.

TCRbeta CDR3 regions were amplified from genomic DNA by means of the immunoSEQ Assay, a bias-controlled multiplex PCR. For the original study's pipeline: The number of nucleated cells in each sample was estimated from the amplification of reference gene primers within the assay. To quantify the absolute abundance of each unique TCRbeta CDR3 rearrangement, sequence reads were collapsed and filtered. For each sample, productive Simpson clonality was calculated by taking the square root of Simpson's diversity index across productive rearrangements. TCRdb retrieved this table from immuneACCESS and kept in-frame rearrangements only. Not all clones are present; in checked studies, unresolved V genes account for under half, and no reason is known for the remainder. V and J calls and clone size are copied from that table; D and trimming were computed from the DNA. The sample table contains around 230,000 clones; only one count was recorded for approximately 86% of them. 3.3% of the sample comes from the top ten.

This chain is built from TRBV9 and TRBJ1-1; the D segment could be TRBD1, given 5 matching bases. Sequenced material: PBMCs or T cells enriched from blood (not recorded which). The sequence was collected from a woman between 35 and 50 years old with acute COVID-19. The nucleotide sequence is TGTGCCAGCAGGCTCGGGACTGGGAACACTGAAGCTTTCTTT. Its product reads: CASRLGTGNTEAFF.